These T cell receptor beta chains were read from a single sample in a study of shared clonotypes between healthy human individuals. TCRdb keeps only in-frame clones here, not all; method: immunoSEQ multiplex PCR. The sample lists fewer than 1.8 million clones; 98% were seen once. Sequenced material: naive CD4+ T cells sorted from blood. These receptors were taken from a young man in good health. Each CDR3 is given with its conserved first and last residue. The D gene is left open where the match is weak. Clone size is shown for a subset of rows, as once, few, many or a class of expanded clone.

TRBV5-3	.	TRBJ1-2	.	TGTGCCAGAAGCTTCGTGTTTTGGGGCTACACCTTC	CARSFVFWGYTF
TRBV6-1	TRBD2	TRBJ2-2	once	TGTGCCAGCAGCATGCTAGCGGGAGATACCGGGGAGCTGTTTTTT	CASSMLAGDTGELFF
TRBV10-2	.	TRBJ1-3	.	TGCGCCAGCAGCGTGAATCTGGGAAACACCATATATTTT	CASSVNLGNTIYF
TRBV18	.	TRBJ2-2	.	TGTGCCAGCTCACCCCGACCCCTTTCGCTAGGGGTAACGGACACCGGGGAGCTGTTTTTT	CASSPRPLSLGVTDTGELFF
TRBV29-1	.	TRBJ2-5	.	TGCAGCGTTGGAGAGGCCCCCCAGAGGACCCAGTACTTC	CSVGEAPQRTQYF
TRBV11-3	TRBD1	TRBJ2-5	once	TGTGCCAGCAGCTCGGGACAGGGGAAAGAGACCCAGTACTTC	CASSSGQGKETQYF
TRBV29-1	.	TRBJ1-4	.	TGCAGCGTCGTCGGGGGTGGGGAAAAACTGTTTTTT	CSVVGGGEKLFF
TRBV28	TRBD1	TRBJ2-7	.	TGTGCCAGCAGCAGCACTTCCGGGACAGGGGTTCCCTACGAGCAGTACTTC	CASSSTSGTGVPYEQYF
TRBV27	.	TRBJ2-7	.	TGTGCCAGCAGTTCTTTCCCCCTCACAGGGAAGGTCTACGAGCAGTACTTC	CASSSFPLTGKVYEQYF
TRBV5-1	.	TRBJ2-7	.	TGCGCCAGCAGCTTGGCTCCGGACATCGGTGCCTACGAGCAGTACTTC	CASSLAPDIGAYEQYF
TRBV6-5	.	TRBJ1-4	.	TGTGCCAGCTGGAGCAGCATGGAAAAACTGTTTTTT	CASWSSMEKLFF
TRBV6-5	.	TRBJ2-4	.	TGTGCCAGCAGTTACACCCCGGGATTAGCCAAAAACATTCAGTACTTC	CASSYTPGLAKNIQYF
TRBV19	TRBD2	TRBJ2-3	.	TGTGCCAGCGTAGCCGGGAGGAGAACAGATACGCAGTATTTT	CASVAGRRTDTQYF
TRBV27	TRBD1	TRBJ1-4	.	TGTGCCAGCAGTTTATCGCGGGGGACAGGGATTATGGAAAAACTGTTTTTT	CASSLSRGTGIMEKLFF
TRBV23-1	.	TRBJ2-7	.	TGCGCCAGCAGTCCTGAACAGCGAGACTACGAGCAGTACTTC	CASSPEQRDYEQYF
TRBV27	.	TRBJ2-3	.	TGTGCCAGCAGTCGAGTGAACGGGGATACGCAGTATTTT	CASSRVNGDTQYF
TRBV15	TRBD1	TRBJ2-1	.	TGTGCCACCAGCAGCGTGCTTAGTGTTCGAACGGGACAGGGCGATGAGCAGTTCTTC	CATSSVLSVRTGQGDEQFF